These 30 T cell receptor beta chains were sequenced from one sample in a study of beta chain features in type 1 diabetes. For these TCRs, the target antigens are not known. cDNA synthesis used the whole RNA isolate, giving expressed TCRB sequences. This table comes from immunoSEQ multiplex PCR, and its TCRdb copy is limited to in-frame clones, with some not included. The sample shows roughly 300,000 clones, approximately 9.9% of them seen only once. The study, taken as a whole, reports: Type 1 diabetes patients had moderately but significantly shorter TCRB CDR3s in all four CD4+ subsets.

The material sequenced was central memory CD4+ T cells from blood. The receptor set was obtained from a man younger than 40 with type 1 diabetes.

This clone occurred a few times. The V and J genes are TRBV10-1 and TRBJ1-1; TRBD1 is a possible D gene (5 bases). The V end lost 4 bases, the J end lost 7 bases, and 10 bases lay between the germline ends. CDR3 length equals 12 residues. The germline V gene encodes CDR1 WNHNN and CDR2 SYGVQD (reference sequence). Here the CDR3 DNA reads TGCGCCAGCAGTGGAAACAGGTTTGAAGCTTTCTTT. This translates into CASSGNRFEAFF.

This sequence joins TRBV5-1 and TRBJ2-7; either TRBD1 or TRBD2 may supply D (6 bases each). Germline loops: CDR1 SGHRS, CDR2 YFSETQ. This CDR3 comprises 16 residues. The V and J ends lost 1 base and 0 bases respectively, with 14 bases between them. For the CDR3, the DNA is TGCGCCAGCAGCTTGAGAGGGGGGCCTGGCTCCTACGAGCAGTACTTC. It encodes CASSLRGGPGSYEQYF.

The rearrangement joins TRBV25-1 to TRBJ1-1, with D possibly matching TRBD1 (5 bases). This CDR3 spans 16 amino acids. V gave up 2 bases and J gave up 4 bases, with 17 bases separating them. Per the germline V gene, CDR1 is MGHDK and CDR2 is SYGVNS. Written as DNA, the CDR3 is TGTGCCAGCAGTGAAGGATCTAAGGGGTCTGGCACTGAAGCTTTCTTT. Translated, it gives CASSEGSKGSGTEAFF.

CDR3 in amino acids: CASSRALGTDTQYF. CDR3 nucleotide sequence: TGTGCCAGCAGCCGGGCCCTCGGCACAGATACGCAGTATTTT. This chain uses TRBV7-2 with TRBJ2-3; D is ambiguous. Germline-derived CDR1 and CDR2 are SGHTA and FQGNSA. The germline V and J ends were trimmed by 5 bases and 1 base, with 10 bases remaining between them. The CDR3 has 14 amino acids.

This clone was seen a few times. V is TRBV29-1 and J is TRBJ1-1; 9 bases fit TRBD1. The CDR3 extends over 13 amino acids. Losses at the gene ends were 6 bases for V and 10 bases for J; bases not matched to a gene: 12. The V gene's germline CDR1 is SQVTM and CDR2 ANQGSEA. This CDR3 reads CSVAPGQGLGAFF. The CDR3 bases are TGCAGCGTCGCCCCGGGACAGGGCTTAGGAGCTTTCTTT.

The sample holds many counts of this clone. This rearrangement joins TRBV6-1 to TRBJ2-2; 8 nucleotides agree with TRBD1. Germline trimming cut 4 bases from V and 2 bases from J; bases unmatched to any gene: 9. Germline V lookup: CDR1 MNHNS, CDR2 SASEGT. The CDR3 consists of 17 residues. The CDR3 is CASSGGTGYSNTGELFF. The CDR3 DNA is TGTGCCAGCAGTGGCGGGACAGGCTATTCAAACACCGGGGAGCTGTTTTTT.

Here the CDR3 DNA reads TGTGCCAGCAGCTTACCTCTGACTAGCGGGACTGAGCAGTTCTTC. The encoded protein is CASSLPLTSGTEQFF. The chain has TRBV7-2 and TRBJ2-1; 11 bases map to TRBD2. Looked up from germline, CDR1 is SGHTA and CDR2 is FQGNSA. The CDR3 totals 15 residues. The V segment lost 2 bases and the J segment 9 bases; nucleotides outside the gene matches: 6.

This clone has a handful of counts. The germline gene is not matched at one end of the junction; a read error may be the cause. V usage is TRBV5-4 and J usage is TRBJ2-1, with D maybe TRBD2 (5 bases). CDR1 is SGHNT, CDR2 YYREEE, per germline (reference sequence). The CDR3 runs to 14 residues. The CDR3 DNA sequence: TGCGCCAGCAGCCGTGGACTCGGCTACAATGAGCAGTTCTTC. Amino acids: CASSRGLGYNEQFF.

Only a few counts were recorded for this clone. This sequence joins TRBV11-2 and TRBJ2-7; possibly TRBD1 for D (6 bases). Germline CDR1 is SGHAT and CDR2 is FQNNGV. This CDR3 comprises 15 residues. The V gene lost 1 base and the J gene lost 2 bases, with 12 bases spanning the gap. CDR3 in amino acids: CASSLAGQPTYEQYF. CDR3 sequence (DNA): TGTGCCAGCAGCTTAGCAGGACAGCCAACCTACGAGCAGTACTTC.

The CDR3 DNA is TGTGCCTGTAACCCTGGGACAGATACGCAGTATTTT. It yields the protein CACNPGTDTQYF. The V and J genes are TRBV30 and TRBJ2-3, with no clear D. V lost 6 bases and J 3 bases, leaving 10 bases between the germline ends. Germline V lookup: CDR1 GTSNPN, CDR2 SVGIG (reference sequence). The CDR3 has 12 residues.

The genes are TRBV14 and TRBJ1-1; D gene uncertain. The V gene's germline CDR1 is SGHDN and CDR2 FVKESK. The CDR3 length is 14 residues. Trimming removed 1 base at V and 10 bases at J, with 16 bases between. The CDR3 DNA reads as TGTGCCAGCAGCCAAGTTGTGGGCGGACCGGGAGCTTTCTTT. Its protein is CASSQVVGGPGAFF.

This clone has only a few counts. CDR3 coding DNA: TGTGCCATCAGCCAGGACGGGAGCAATCAGCCCCAGCATTTT. Amino acids: CAISQDGSNQPQHF. The rearrangement links TRBV10-3 to TRBJ1-5; D not resolved. Trimming removed 6 bases at V and 1 base at J, with 10 bases between. This CDR3 has 14 residues. Germline V gene lookup returns CDR1 ENHRY and CDR2 SYGVKD.

The rearrangement joins TRBV7-2 to TRBJ2-1, with 12 bases matching TRBD2. Germline CDR1 reads SGHTA; CDR2 reads FQGNSA. Trimming removed 5 bases from V and 4 bases from J; junction bases left unmatched: 6. CDR3 length: 16 amino acids. The CDR3 here is CASSLGLAGPYNEQFF. The CDR3 nucleotides read TGTGCCAGCAGCCTCGGACTAGCGGGACCGTACAATGAGCAGTTCTTC.

This clone appeared a few times. This sequence joins TRBV9 and TRBJ1-6, with 8 bases identical to TRBD1. The germline CDR1 and CDR2 sequences are SGDLS and YYNGEE. CDR3 length: 15 residues. The ends lost 3 bases at V and 7 bases at J; junction bases unmatched: 6. CDR3 amino acids: CASSDRDRMNSPLHF. In nucleotides, the CDR3 is TGTGCCAGCAGCGACCGGGACAGGATGAATTCACCCCTCCACTTT.

The CDR3 here is CASSVNPSTDTQYF. CDR3 DNA sequence: TGCGCCAGCAGCGTGAACCCTAGCACAGATACGCAGTATTTT. The chain links TRBV5-1 to TRBJ2-3; no firm D call. This CDR3 is 14 amino acids long. Deletions cut 4 bases from V and 0 bases from J, with 9 bases between. Germline loops: CDR1 SGHRS, CDR2 YFSETQ.

In this sample, this clone turned up a few times. This specimen includes other DNA sequences encoding the same CDR3. The rearrangement links TRBV30 to TRBJ2-5; D gene ambiguous. Between the trimmed V and J ends, which lost 2 bases and 5 bases, there was a span of 6 bases. The CDR3 runs to 11 residues. Germline assignment: CDR1 GTSNPN and CDR2 SVGIG (reference sequence). CDR3 sequence: CAWSRQETQYF. The CDR3 DNA is TGTGCCTGGAGTCGTCAGGAGACCCAGTACTTC.

A few counts support this clone. The chain recombines TRBV10-3 with TRBJ1-2; D gene uncertain. Deletions cut 0 bases from V and 6 bases from J, with 11 bases between. This CDR3 is 14 amino acids long. From germline, CDR1 is ENHRY and CDR2 SYGVKD. CDR3 region: CAISESERMDGYTF. The CDR3 DNA reads as TGTGCCATCAGTGAGTCTGAACGGATGGATGGCTACACCTTC.

The chain has TRBV7-2 and TRBJ2-5; possible D gene TRBD2, 6 bases. Germline CDR1 and CDR2: SGHTA and FQGNSA. The V and J ends lost 3 bases and 2 bases respectively, with 10 bases between them. The CDR3 length is 14 residues. The CDR3 loop reads CASSLAGIQETQYF. As DNA, the CDR3 is TGTGCCAGCAGCTTGGCGGGGATACAAGAGACCCAGTACTTC. Complete variable domain (other parts from reference TRBV7-2 and TRBJ2-5): GAGVSQSPSNKVTEKGKDVELRCDPISGHTALYWYRQSLGQGLEFLIYFQGNSAPDKSGLPSDRFSAERTGGSVSTLTIQRTQQEDSAVYLCASSLAGIQETQYFGPGTRLLVL.

The DNA of the CDR3 is TGTGCCAGCAGTGTCGGGACAGGGTTGGGCTATGGCTACACCTTC. Translated, it gives CASSVGTGLGYGYTF. V usage is TRBV6-1 and J usage is TRBJ1-2, with 9 nucleotides matching TRBD1. Germline V gene sequence: CDR1 MNHNS, CDR2 SASEGT. Losses at the gene ends were 4 bases for V and 4 bases for J; bases not matched to a gene: 7. This CDR3 region has 15 residues.

This clone has more than one count but fewer than ten. This chain joins TRBV28 and TRBJ2-3, with TRBD2 matching 12 bases. The CDR3 covers 18 residues. Unmatched junction bases numbered 5, after V lost 1 base and J lost 0 bases. Germline CDR1 is MDHEN and CDR2 is SYDVKM. CDR3 loop: CASSLLGTSGLSTDTQYF. CDR3 nucleotide sequence: TGTGCCAGCAGTTTATTAGGGACTAGCGGGTTAAGCACAGATACGCAGTATTTT. The full variable domain, in which reference TRBV28 and TRBJ2-3 provide the parts outside the CDR3, is DVKVTQSSRYLVKRTGEKVFLECVQDMDHENMFWYRQDPGLGLRLIYFSYDVKMKEKGDIPEGYSVSREKKERFSLILESASTNQTSMYLCASSLLGTSGLSTDTQYFGPGTRLTVL.

This clone was counted ten times or more. The CDR3 spells CASSWVGEGYTF. As DNA, the CDR3 is TGTGCCAGCAGCTGGGTCGGGGAGGGCTACACCTTC. This chain uses TRBV11-2 with TRBJ1-2; D not certain. V lost 4 bases and J 8 bases, leaving 11 bases between the germline ends. This CDR3 is built from 12 residues. CDR1 and CDR2 from the germline V gene are SGHAT and FQNNGV.

The table lists this clone with a few counts. The gene calls are TRBV7-2 and TRBJ2-5; 11 nucleotides align to TRBD2. From germline, CDR1 is SGHTA and CDR2 FQGNSA. Trimming cost V 2 bases and J 2 bases; bases outside gene matches: 4. CDR3 length: 16 amino acids. CDR3 nucleotides: TGTGCCAGCAGCTTATCTGGGACTAGCGGACAAGAGACCCAGTACTTC. Its protein product is CASSLSGTSGQETQYF.

Only a few counts were recorded for this clone. The chain links TRBV5-4 to TRBJ1-2; 12 bases match TRBD1. The CDR3 consists of 15 residues. CDR1 and CDR2 (germline): SGHNT, YYREEE (reference sequence). Germline trimming cut 4 bases from V and 8 bases from J; bases unmatched to any gene: 9. DNA for the CDR3: TGTGCCAGCAGCCTGGGGGGACAGGGGGCGCTGGGCTACACCTTC. Translating it yields CASSLGGQGALGYTF.

This chain connects TRBV30 to TRBJ1-6; 7 nucleotides agree with TRBD1. J gave up 10 bases and V 2 bases, and 5 bases lay outside the gene matches. CDR1 GTSNPN and CDR2 SVGIG come from the germline V gene (reference sequence). The CDR3 sequence is 13 residues long. CDR3 in amino acids: CAWSSTGNSPLHF. In DNA form, the CDR3 reads TGTGCCTGGAGTTCGACAGGGAACTCACCCCTCCACTTT.

The chain recombines TRBV7-9 with TRBJ1-5, with D unclear. The CDR3 has 12 amino acids. V dropped 5 bases and J dropped 8 bases, with 10 bases sitting between them. Per germline, CDR1 SEHNR and CDR2 FQNEAQ (reference sequence). The CDR3 sequence: CASSRTAKPQHF. CDR3 coding DNA: TGTGCCAGCAGCCGAACAGCCAAGCCCCAGCATTTT.

This clone was counted between two and nine times. The V and J genes are TRBV29-1 and TRBJ2-5; 11 nucleotides align to TRBD2. The CDR3 length is 13 residues. With V trimmed by 5 bases and J by 3 bases, 2 bases remained unmatched. CDR1 and CDR2 from the germline V gene are SQVTM and ANQGSEA. CDR3: CSVSGLAEETQYF. DNA of the CDR3: TGCAGCGTTTCGGGACTAGCGGAAGAGACCCAGTACTTC.

Only a few counts were recorded for this clone. The V call is TRBV2, the J call TRBJ2-5; TRBD1 matches at 7 bases. The CDR3 contains 14 residues. The V gene end was trimmed by 6 bases and the J gene end by 5 bases; junction bases not matched to a gene: 9. Looked up from germline, CDR1 is SNHLY and CDR2 is FYNNEI. This CDR3 reads CASREGAGSETQYF. In DNA form, the CDR3 reads TGTGCCAGCAGAGAGGGGGCTGGGTCGGAGACCCAGTACTTC.

The CDR3 coding sequence is TGTGCCTGGAGTAAGAATTTGGAGCAGTACTTC. This codes for CAWSKNLEQYF. This chain links TRBV30 with TRBJ2-7; D is ambiguous. The germline CDR1 and CDR2 sequences are GTSNPN and SVGIG (reference sequence). The CDR3 is made up of 11 amino acids. The V and J ends lost 2 bases and 7 bases respectively, with 9 bases between them.

The chain employs TRBV6-6 and TRBJ1-5; D may be TRBD1 (5 bases). Germline CDR1 MNHNY, CDR2 SVGAGI (reference sequence). There are 12 residues in the CDR3. V lost 9 bases to trimming and J lost 8 bases, with 14 bases between them. The CDR3 bases are TGTGCCAGTAGGGACGGGGTGAAGCCCCAGCATTTT. It translates to CASRDGVKPQHF.

This chain connects TRBV5-1 to TRBJ1-1, with TRBD1 as a possible D gene (6 bases). V dropped 4 bases and J dropped 4 bases, with 17 bases sitting between them. The CDR3 extends over 15 amino acids. Germline values: CDR1 SGHRS, CDR2 YFSETQ. This chain's CDR3 is CASSPRTDHSTEAFF. CDR3 coding DNA: TGCGCCAGCAGCCCGAGGACAGACCATTCCACTGAAGCTTTCTTT.